This T cell receptor beta chain was recovered during a study of T-cell memory formation after mild COVID-19. Whole-study results and caveats: Contracting clones from day 15 to 85 had balanced CD4/CD8; later expanders favoured CD4+. Pre-infection memory already had some responding clones, implying cross-reactive memory joined.

TCRdb ran MiXCR on the 5' RACE reads and lists one entry per CDR3 protein. The sample records about 130,000 distinct CDR3 sequences, roughly 15% being singletons. With V trimmed by 1 base and J by 5 bases, 8 bases remained unmatched. This CDR3 comprises 17 residues. Germline CDR1 SGHRS, CDR2 YFSETQ. This clonotype was seen a handful of times. The antigen remains undetermined. V is TRBV5-1 and J is TRBJ2-2; TRBD1 agrees at 10 bases. The clonotype originates from an adult woman who had mild COVID-19 (a few samples of this study predate the infection). Cell type and time point are not known. Material for sequencing was PBMCs or a T cell subset sorted from them (not recorded which). The CDR3 nucleotides are TGCGCCAGCAGCTTGCCCTCTCCGGGACAGGGGACCGGGGAGCTGTTTTTT. This sequence encodes CASSLPSPGQGTGELFF.